This T cell receptor (beta chain) was profiled in a study of OX40 agonist ivuxolimab in advanced cancers. The method was immunoSEQ multiplex PCR; TCRdb's version includes in-frame clones alone and lacks a portion of them. The table has 80,000 or so clones, about 92% seen once; the top ten hold roughly an eighth. Here the sequenced sample was CD4+ or CD8+ T cells sorted from blood, taken in a trial of the OX40 agonist ivuxolimab. This TCR derives from an adult with an advanced solid tumor such as melanoma, head and neck, liver or kidney cancer.

In nucleotides, the CDR3 is TGTGCCATCAGTGAGCCGGGGGAGTTGGGCTACACCTTC. This codes for CAISEPGELGYTF. The gene calls are TRBV10-3 and TRBJ1-2; TRBD1 is a possible D gene (5 bases). Trimming cost V 2 bases and J 8 bases, with 12 bases left between them. Germline V gene lookup returns CDR1 ENHRY and CDR2 SYGVKD. This CDR3 is built from 13 residues.